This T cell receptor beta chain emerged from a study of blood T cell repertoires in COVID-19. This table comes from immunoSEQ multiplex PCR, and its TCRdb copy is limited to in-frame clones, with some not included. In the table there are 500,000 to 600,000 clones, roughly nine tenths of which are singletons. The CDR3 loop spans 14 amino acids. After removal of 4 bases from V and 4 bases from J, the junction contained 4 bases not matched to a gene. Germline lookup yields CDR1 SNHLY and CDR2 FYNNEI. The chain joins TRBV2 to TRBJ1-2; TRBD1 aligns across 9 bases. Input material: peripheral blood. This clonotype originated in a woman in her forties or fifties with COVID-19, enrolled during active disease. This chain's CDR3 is CASSGQGVVYGYTF. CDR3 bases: TGTGCCAGCAGTGGACAGGGGGTAGTCTATGGCTACACCTTC.